The 31 T cell receptor beta chains below were found in one sample sequenced in a study of T cells in Graves' hyperthyroidism and ophthalmopathy. Amplification of TCR beta CDR3 regions used RNA as the template. Primed by the HTBI set, a first-round RT-PCR was run on the TCR CDR3. TCRdb reprocessed the multiplex PCR reads via MiXCR and lists one record per CDR3 protein. Here the sample spans around 800,000 distinct CDR3 sequences, roughly 40% being singletons. Sequencing was done on a sample of blood. The receptors originated from a man in his late teens or twenties with Graves' hyperthyroidism.

J is TRBJ1-5 and V is TRBV7-4; 7 nucleotides align to TRBD1. The J segment lost 4 bases and the V segment lost 0 bases, leaving 6 bases of the junction unmatched. CDR3 length equals 16 residues. Per germline, CDR1 SGHVT and CDR2 SQSDAQ. The CDR3 is CASSLALTGVNQPQHF. The CDR3 region has the DNA TGTGCCAGCAGCTTAGCCCTTACAGGGGTTAATCAGCCCCAGCATTTT.

The V call is TRBV19, the J call TRBJ1-4, with 8 nucleotides matching TRBD1. Per germline, CDR1 LNHDA and CDR2 SQIVND (reference sequence). The CDR3 covers 14 residues. V gave up 4 bases and J gave up 6 bases; unmatched junction bases: 4. CDR3 loop: CASSNQGADEKLFF. CDR3 DNA: TGTGCCAGTAGTAACCAGGGGGCTGATGAAAAACTGTTTTTT.

The gene calls are TRBV7-2 and TRBJ2-5, with TRBD1 matching 9 bases. The trim removed 5 bases at V and 5 bases at J, leaving 9 bases unmatched. Germline CDR1 is SGHTA and CDR2 is FQGNSA. This CDR3 spans 15 amino acids. The CDR3 is CASSRYRGLGETQYF. The CDR3 nucleotides are TGTGCCAGCAGCCGCTACAGGGGGCTGGGGGAGACCCAGTACTTC.

The rearrangement joins TRBV2 to TRBJ2-7; possibly TRBD2 for D (6 bases). The CDR3 spans 13 residues. Germline V gene lookup returns CDR1 SNHLY and CDR2 FYNNEI. With 5 bases removed from V and 6 bases from J, the gap between germline ends came to 14 bases. CDR3 DNA: TGTGCCAGCAGTCGGGGGACCGCCAGCGAGCAGTACTTC. It specifies CASSRGTASEQYF.

The chain joins TRBV25-1 to TRBJ2-7, with TRBD2 identical over 11 bases. The germline V gene has CDR1 MGHDK and CDR2 SYGVNS. V was clipped by 8 bases and J by 3 bases; unmatched bases: 12. This CDR3 is 16 amino acids long. Here the CDR3 reads CASGLLAGDSGYEQYF. Written as DNA, the CDR3 is TGTGCCAGCGGCCTACTAGCGGGGGACAGCGGCTACGAGCAGTACTTC.

In its sample, this clonotype was seen many times. The chain carries TRBV2 and TRBJ1-2; D might be TRBD1 (6 bases). The CDR3 runs 13 residues. With 7 bases removed from V and 4 bases from J, the gap between germline ends came to 13 bases. Germline V gene sequence: CDR1 SNHLY, CDR2 FYNNEI. The CDR3 DNA is TGTGCCAGCATGGGGGCTAATGTCTATGGCTACACCTTC. It translates to CASMGANVYGYTF.

This clonotype was observed a handful of times. The chain uses TRBV5-5 and TRBJ2-7; no reliable D call. The CDR3 has 11 amino acids. V lost 7 bases, J lost 7 bases, and 12 bases lay in between. Germline CDR1 and CDR2: SGHKS and YYEKEE (reference sequence). This chain's CDR3 is CASGSGEEQYF. Written as DNA, the CDR3 is TGTGCCAGCGGTTCGGGTGAGGAGCAGTACTTC.

The chain recombines TRBV7-2 with TRBJ2-5, with 8 bases lining up with TRBD2. CDR3 length: 15 residues. Trimming took 5 bases from V and 5 from J; bases not matched to a gene: 10. Germline V lookup: CDR1 SGHTA, CDR2 FQGNSA. The CDR3 nucleotides read TGTGCCAGCAGCCCGCCCCGGGGGGGTAGGGAGACCCAGTACTTC. Encoded protein: CASSPPRGGRETQYF.

In this sample, this clonotype turned up a few times. An end of the junction does not agree with germline; a read error may underlie this. V gene TRBV19 combines with J gene TRBJ1-1; D unresolved. Germline values: CDR1 LNHDA, CDR2 SQIVND (reference sequence). This CDR3 has 16 residues. CDR3 loop: CASSPLLWGLNPEAFF. As DNA, the CDR3 is TGTGCCAGTAGTCCTCTCCTCTGGGGTTTGAACCCTGAAGCTTTCTTT.

This rearrangement joins TRBV29-1 to TRBJ1-2; D is unclear. Trimming removed 2 bases from V and 12 bases from J, with 13 bases in between. Germline values: CDR1 SQVTM, CDR2 ANQGSEA. The CDR3 spans 11 residues. The CDR3 loop reads CSVESGQMNTF. The CDR3 coding sequence is TGCAGCGTTGAAAGTGGTCAAATGAACACCTTC.

The chain combines TRBV9 with TRBJ2-5, with D maybe TRBD2 (6 bases). V dropped 0 bases and J dropped 1 base, with 7 bases sitting between them. The CDR3 is made up of 14 amino acids. Germline CDR1 is SGDLS and CDR2 is YYNGEE. CDR3 sequence (DNA): TGTGCCAGCAGCGTAGGCGGGGCCCAAGAGACCCAGTACTTC. Translation gives CASSVGGAQETQYF.

This clonotype was counted ten times or more. V and J are TRBV7-2 and TRBJ2-2, with D possibly being TRBD1 (5 bases). The CDR3 covers 16 residues. Germline CDR1 SGHTA, CDR2 FQGNSA. With 5 bases removed from V and 4 bases from J, the gap between germline ends came to 17 bases. The CDR3 nucleotides are TGTGCCAGCAGCCTACAACTCAGGGCTTCCACCGGGGAGCTGTTTTTT. Its translation is CASSLQLRASTGELFF.

To note about this clonotype: The conserved final phenylalanine or tryptophan is absent from the CDR3, which likely points to a read error. The DNA is omitted, as the CDR3 cannot be located on it reliably, and the CDR3 follows TCRdb's listing. The CDR3 sequence is CSVSVSHGYTFGS. The chain employs TRBV29-1 and TRBJ2-5; TRBD1, the table's D call, was not compared with the DNA. Germline lookup yields CDR1 SQVTM and CDR2 ANQGSEA. The CDR3 has 13 amino acids, counting both end residues.

This clonotype was detected ten times or more. This sequence joins TRBV7-9 and TRBJ2-5; TRBD2 aligns across 9 bases. CDR1 is SEHNR and CDR2 is FQNEAQ in the germline V gene (reference sequence). Germline trimming cut 6 bases from V and 1 base from J; bases unmatched to any gene: 3. The CDR3 is made up of 14 amino acids. CDR3 sequence: CASRPREGQETQYF. In DNA form, the CDR3 reads TGTGCCAGCAGGCCGCGGGAGGGCCAAGAGACCCAGTACTTC.

This clonotype was counted only a few times. This chain connects TRBV7-2 to TRBJ2-7; D possibly corresponds to TRBD2 (6 bases). The CDR3 length is 14 residues. V was trimmed by 6 bases and J by 7 bases, leaving 19 bases between them. The germline V gene encodes CDR1 SGHTA and CDR2 FQGNSA. CDR3 nucleotide sequence: TGTGCCAGCAGGTACCGACCCACGGAGGGGGAGCAGTACTTC. Protein: CASRYRPTEGEQYF.

V is TRBV9 and J is TRBJ2-5, with TRBD1 identical over 10 bases. The V gene's germline CDR1 is SGDLS and CDR2 YYNGEE. The length of the CDR3 is 15 residues. V lost 9 bases, J lost 5 bases, and 13 bases stayed unmatched. Here the CDR3 DNA reads TGTGCCATCAGTCCGGGACAGGGGACAGGGGAGACCCAGTACTTC. This sequence encodes CAISPGQGTGETQYF.

This clonotype occurred a few times. The chain combines TRBV7-9 with TRBJ2-5; TRBD2 agrees at 10 bases. The germline CDR1 and CDR2 sequences are SEHNR and FQNEAQ (reference sequence). The CDR3 has 18 amino acids. V shed 4 bases and J 2 bases; nucleotides not matched to a gene: 13. CDR3 in DNA: TGTGCCAGCAGCTCTACTAGAGGGACTAGCGAGAGACAAGAGACCCAGTACTTC. It is translated as CASSSTRGTSERQETQYF.

J is TRBJ1-1 and V is TRBV9; 9 positions agree with TRBD1. Per the germline V gene, CDR1 is SGDLS and CDR2 is YYNGEE. J gave up 6 bases and V 4 bases, and 7 bases lay outside the gene matches. The CDR3 consists of 14 residues. CDR3 loop: CASSPGQGRPEAFF. As DNA, the CDR3 is TGTGCCAGCAGCCCCGGACAGGGGCGGCCTGAAGCTTTCTTT.

This clonotype was counted many times. CDR3: CASSSPPEPEQYF. The CDR3, as DNA: TGTGCCAGCAGCTCCCCGCCAGAACCAGAGCAGTACTTC. The chain carries TRBV7-9 and TRBJ2-7; D unclear. The CDR3 totals 13 residues. CDR1 is SEHNR and CDR2 is FQNEAQ in the germline V gene (reference sequence). V lost 4 bases and J 7 bases, leaving 14 bases between the germline ends.

Comments on this clonotype: A junction boundary mismatches the germline segment, possibly from a read error. This chain uses TRBV5-1 with TRBJ1-1; D is unresolved. The CDR3 is made up of 13 amino acids. Germline V gene data show CDR1 as SGHRS and CDR2 as YFSETQ. In DNA, the CDR3 is TGCGCCAGCTGCTTGGCGGCGAACACTGAAGCTTTCTTT. It specifies CASCLAANTEAFF.

This chain connects TRBV20-1 to TRBJ1-5, with TRBD1 matching 9 bases. V shed 6 bases, J shed 0 bases, and the junction held 6 bases outside the gene matches. In germline, CDR1 is DFQATT, CDR2 SNEGSKA (reference sequence). This CDR3 spans 15 amino acids. CDR3 sequence: CSAEDRGDSNQPQHF. The CDR3 DNA sequence: TGCAGTGCGGAGGACAGGGGCGATAGCAATCAGCCCCAGCATTTT.

This clonotype came up many times. V usage is TRBV7-2 and J usage is TRBJ2-7; no firm D call. The CDR3 spans 14 residues. V dropped 3 bases and J dropped 4 bases, with 13 bases sitting between them. The V gene's germline CDR1 is SGHTA and CDR2 FQGNSA. CDR3 loop: CASSLESQLYEQYF. In DNA form, the CDR3 reads TGTGCCAGCAGCTTGGAGTCCCAGCTATACGAGCAGTACTTC.

This clonotype came up a few times. DNA of the CDR3: TGTGCCAGCAGCGTAGGGGGACAGCTCGCCGGGGAGCTGTTTTTT. This encodes CASSVGGQLAGELFF. The chain links TRBV9 to TRBJ2-2, with TRBD1 matching over 7 bases. The CDR3 covers 15 residues. V was clipped by 0 bases and J by 6 bases; unmatched bases: 5. Germline values: CDR1 SGDLS, CDR2 YYNGEE.

This clonotype was found many times. The chain is built from TRBV15 and TRBJ1-2; perhaps TRBD1 as D (6 bases). Germline loops: CDR1 LNHNV, CDR2 YYDKDF (reference sequence). V was pared by 0 bases and J by 5 bases, with 10 bases between. The CDR3 totals 14 residues. The CDR3 loop is CATSRDLRGYGYTF. The CDR3 bases are TGTGCCACCAGCAGAGATCTGAGGGGGTATGGCTACACCTTC.

Worth noting for this clonotype: At one of its ends the junction is not consistent with the germline gene, which may arise from a read error. The genes are TRBV5-5 and TRBJ1-1, with D maybe TRBD1 (5 bases). CDR3 length: 17 amino acids. The germline V gene encodes CDR1 SGHKS and CDR2 YYEKEE (reference sequence). In DNA, the CDR3 is TGCGCCAGCAGCCAGTATTCATCAGGGCCCGAGGGCACTGAAGCTTTCTTT. Translation: CASSQYSSGPEGTEAFF.

This clonotype was recorded at least ten times. The chain uses TRBV20-1 and TRBJ1-5; D remains unclear. Per the germline V gene, CDR1 is DFQATT and CDR2 is SNEGSKA (reference sequence). V lost 2 bases, J lost 1 base, and 12 bases lay in between. The CDR3 covers 15 residues. The CDR3 DNA sequence: TGCAGTGCTAGAAACAGCCTGGGGAGCAATCAGCCCCAGCATTTT. Its protein is CSARNSLGSNQPQHF.

This chain joins TRBV7-9 and TRBJ1-6; D may be TRBD1 (5 bases). Trimming took off 5 bases at V and 7 bases at J, with 15 bases between the two ends. The CDR3 length is 15 residues. CDR1 and CDR2 from the germline V gene are SEHNR and FQNEAQ (reference sequence). The CDR3 coding sequence is TGTGCCAGCAGCGCCGGGACTCTGGGGAATTCACCCCTCCACTTT. It translates to CASSAGTLGNSPLHF.

This clonotype was seen at least ten times. The genes are TRBV29-1 and TRBJ1-3; the D is unclear. V was trimmed by 5 bases and J by 0 bases, leaving 8 bases between them. Germline CDR1 is SQVTM and CDR2 is ANQGSEA. CDR3 size: 13 residues. The DNA for the CDR3 is TGCAGCGTTCAGGTGACCTCTGGAAACACCATATATTTT. This translates into CSVQVTSGNTIYF.

This clonotype came up a few times. The chain is built from TRBV5-4 and TRBJ1-3; D remains ambiguous. Germline V gene data show CDR1 as SGHNT and CDR2 as YYREEE (reference sequence). The CDR3 loop spans 14 amino acids. V dropped 4 bases and J dropped 0 bases, with 8 bases sitting between them. The CDR3 spells CASSKDLSGNTIYF. CDR3 bases: TGTGCCAGCAGCAAGGACCTCTCTGGAAACACCATATATTTT.

The chain couples TRBV7-9 to TRBJ2-5, with 11 bases aligning to TRBD1. With 5 bases clipped from V and 9 bases from J, the junction kept 11 bases outside the gene matches. This CDR3 contains 15 residues. Per germline, CDR1 SEHNR and CDR2 FQNEAQ (reference sequence). In nucleotides, the CDR3 is TGTGCCAGCAGCCCAGGACAGGGGGCCGATCAGCCCCAGTACTTC. Its translation: CASSPGQGADQPQYF.

This clonotype was observed a few times. The chain has TRBV7-2 and TRBJ1-6; 8 bases line up with TRBD1. The J segment lost 8 bases and the V segment lost 1 base, leaving 7 bases of the junction unmatched. Germline V gives CDR1 SGHTA, CDR2 FQGNSA. The CDR3 totals 16 residues. CDR3 nucleotides: TGTGCCAGCAGCTTAGAGGTCGGACAGGGCGATTCACCCCTCCACTTT. Protein sequence: CASSLEVGQGDSPLHF.